The 27 T cell receptor beta chains in this list originate from one sample, sequenced in a study of cytomegalovirus exposure and HLA in healthy donors. TCRdb's table, derived via immunoSEQ multiplex PCR, lists solely in-frame clones and lacks some. The sample lists approximately 270,000 clones, 90% seen once, with under 0.4% in the top ten. Sequences were obtained from PBMCs. The receptors come from a woman under 30 in good health and CMV-seronegative.

The rearrangement uses TRBV7-8 and TRBJ1-2; D is perhaps TRBD1 (6 bases). The CDR3 contains 13 residues. Germline V gene sequence: CDR1 SGHVS, CDR2 FQNEAQ. V lost 4 bases and J 6 bases, leaving 12 bases between the germline ends. The CDR3 DNA sequence: TGTGCCAGCAGCTCTACAGGGAAGGATGGCTACACCTTC. This sequence encodes CASSSTGKDGYTF.

The chain uses TRBV11-3 and TRBJ1-6; 7 bases agree with TRBD1. The length of the CDR3 is 15 residues. V lost 0 bases, J lost 6 bases, and 2 bases stayed unmatched. The germline V gene encodes CDR1 SGHNT and CDR2 YENEEA. CDR3 bases: TGTGCCAGCAGCTTAGAAAGGGACAGTAATTCACCCCTCCACTTT. Translating gives CASSLERDSNSPLHF.

The chain is built from TRBV5-4 and TRBJ2-1; TRBD2 is a possible D gene (5 bases). The CDR3 is 16 amino acids. V was clipped by 4 bases and J by 5 bases, with 19 bases between them. CDR1 SGHNT and CDR2 YYREEE come from the germline V gene (reference sequence). The CDR3 DNA sequence: TGTGCCAGCAGCCCCTGGCTAGCTAGTTTAGACAATGAGCAGTTCTTC. This sequence encodes CASSPWLASLDNEQFF.

The chain joins TRBV6-5 to TRBJ1-1; D might be TRBD1 (6 bases). CDR1 is MNHEY, CDR2 SVGAGI, per germline. This CDR3 has 15 amino acids. V was shortened by 5 bases and J by 1 base, with 14 bases between the two germline ends. The CDR3 bases are TGTGCCAGCAGTCGAGACAGGCCCACGAACACTGAAGCTTTCTTT. Its protein product is CASSRDRPTNTEAFF.

The J gene is TRBJ2-5, the V gene TRBV5-4; 13 bases match TRBD2. The germline gives CDR1 SGHNT, CDR2 YYREEE (reference sequence). This CDR3 has 16 amino acids. V trimming: 4 bases; J trimming: 1 base; junction bases outside the gene matches: 4. The CDR3 sequence is CASSLRLAGGQETQYF. The CDR3 bases are TGTGCCAGCAGCCTCCGACTAGCGGGGGGCCAAGAGACCCAGTACTTC.

This chain links TRBV28 with TRBJ1-5, with 7 positions matching TRBD1. Germline CDR1 and CDR2: MDHEN and SYDVKM. The CDR3 contains 17 residues. The ends lost 5 bases at V and 6 bases at J; junction bases unmatched: 16. The DNA of the CDR3 is TGTGCCAGCAGTCCCCCCCAACGGGCAGGGGGAGGTCAGCCCCAGCATTTT. Its protein product is CASSPPQRAGGGQPQHF. The full variable domain, in which reference TRBV28 and TRBJ1-5 provide the parts outside the CDR3, is DVKVTQSSRYLVKRTGEKVFLECVQDMDHENMFWYRQDPGLGLRLIYFSYDVKMKEKGDIPEGYSVSREKKERFSLILESASTNQTSMYLCASSPPQRAGGGQPQHFGDGTRLSIL.

The genes are TRBV5-4 and TRBJ1-5; 7 bases match TRBD1. V was pared by 4 bases and J by 0 bases, with 10 bases of the junction left unmatched. CDR3 length: 17 residues. CDR1 and CDR2 (germline): SGHNT, YYREEE (reference sequence). In DNA, the CDR3 is TGTGCCAGCAGCCCGTATTCCGGGACAGATAGCAATCAGCCCCAGCATTTT. It specifies CASSPYSGTDSNQPQHF.

A remark on this clone: At the DNA level, this CDR3 is encoded by other sequences in the same sample as well. The DNA for the CDR3 is TGTGCCAGCAGCCCGGGACAGAACACCGGGGAGCTGTTTTTT. This gives the protein CASSPGQNTGELFF. This rearrangement joins TRBV27 to TRBJ2-2; tentative D call: TRBD1 (6 bases). CDR1 and CDR2 from the germline V gene are MNHEY and SMNVEV (reference sequence). Trimming removed 6 bases from V and 1 base from J, with 9 bases in between. The CDR3 has 14 amino acids.

V and J are TRBV29-1 and TRBJ2-7; 9 positions match TRBD1. CDR3 length equals 14 residues. Germline loops: CDR1 SQVTM, CDR2 ANQGSEA. V was pared by 7 bases and J by 1 base, with 8 bases of the junction left unmatched. The CDR3 DNA is TGCAGCGCCGCGGACAGGGGCTCTTCCTACGAGCAGTACTTC. Protein product: CSAADRGSSYEQYF.

The CDR3 DNA is TGTGCCAGCACCGCGCCCCCAGGTACCTACAATGAGCAGTTCTTC. Amino acids: CASTAPPGTYNEQFF. V usage is TRBV28 and J usage is TRBJ2-1; D remains ambiguous. V lost 7 bases, J lost 2 bases, and 15 bases lay in between. This CDR3 is built from 15 residues. The germline CDR1 and CDR2 sequences are MDHEN and SYDVKM. The full variable domain, in which reference TRBV28 and TRBJ2-1 provide the parts outside the CDR3, is DVKVTQSSRYLVKRTGEKVFLECVQDMDHENMFWYRQDPGLGLRLIYFSYDVKMKEKGDIPEGYSVSREKKERFSLILESASTNQTSMYLCASTAPPGTYNEQFFGPGTRLTVL.

The chain employs TRBV4-1 and TRBJ2-7; 8 bases are shared with TRBD1. CDR1 is MGHRA, CDR2 YSYEKL, per germline. Trimming cost V 4 bases and J 4 bases; bases outside gene matches: 9. The CDR3 length is 15 residues. DNA for the CDR3: TGCGCCAGCAGCCTATATACAGGGGGTTGGTACGAGCAGTACTTC. It translates to CASSLYTGGWYEQYF.

The chain uses TRBV19 and TRBJ1-1; 9 bases are a match to TRBD1. Germline lookup yields CDR1 LNHDA and CDR2 SQIVND (reference sequence). The CDR3 loop spans 16 amino acids. Germline trimming cut 4 bases from V and 4 bases from J; bases unmatched to any gene: 10. CDR3 sequence: CASSRKTGGSITEAFF. CDR3 DNA: TGTGCCAGTAGTAGAAAGACAGGGGGATCAATCACTGAAGCTTTCTTT.

J is TRBJ1-1 and V is TRBV10-3; maybe TRBD1 (5 bases). From germline, CDR1 is ENHRY and CDR2 SYGVKD. CDR3 length: 11 amino acids. V lost 5 bases and J lost 4, with 5 bases in between. The CDR3 loop is CAISRGTEAFF. In DNA, the CDR3 is TGTGCCATCAGTAGGGGCACTGAAGCTTTCTTT.

The chain joins TRBV9 to TRBJ1-6; D ambiguous. Germline V gives CDR1 SGDLS, CDR2 YYNGEE. V gave up 1 base and J gave up 2 bases, with 10 bases separating them. This CDR3 is built from 16 residues. The CDR3 sequence: CASSVSSTAYNSPLHF. CDR3 nucleotides: TGTGCCAGCAGCGTAAGCAGTACAGCCTATAATTCACCCCTCCACTTT.

On this clone itself: The junction departs from the called germline gene at one end, perhaps through a read error. The rearrangement joins TRBV19 to TRBJ1-5, with 8 bases that match TRBD1. The CDR3 is 16 residues long. From germline, CDR1 is LNHDA and CDR2 SQIVND (reference sequence). The CDR3 coding sequence is TGTGCCAGTCGTATAAGGTCCCGGGACAGGACTCAGCCCCAGCATTTT. Protein product: CASRIRSRDRTQPQHF.

The gene calls are TRBV28 and TRBJ1-5; weak D call: TRBD1 (5 bases). CDR3 length: 14 residues. The V end lost 6 bases, the J end lost 7 bases, and 16 bases lay between the germline ends. CDR1 is MDHEN and CDR2 is SYDVKM in the germline V gene. CDR3 sequence: CASSPRQRGQPQHF. The CDR3 nucleotides read TGTGCCAGCAGCCCTCGACAAAGGGGCCAGCCCCAGCATTTT.

The V gene is TRBV11-2, the J gene TRBJ2-7, with 7 bases identical to TRBD1. Germline V gene sequence: CDR1 SGHAT, CDR2 FQNNGV. The CDR3 extends over 14 amino acids. V shed 3 bases and J 3 bases; nucleotides not matched to a gene: 5. The CDR3 DNA sequence: TGTGCCAGCAGCTTCCTACAGGGGAACTACGAGCAGTACGTC. Its protein is CASSFLQGNYEQYV.

This chain joins TRBV9 and TRBJ1-1; no definite D call. Germline CDR1 reads SGDLS; CDR2 reads YYNGEE. V was cut by 0 bases and J by 3 bases, with 6 bases left in between. The CDR3 is made up of 13 amino acids. The CDR3 sequence is CASSVVADTEAFF. The CDR3 bases are TGTGCCAGCAGCGTAGTAGCAGACACTGAAGCTTTCTTT.

This clone was counted only a few times. The J gene is TRBJ1-1, the V gene TRBV19; no clear D. Germline values: CDR1 LNHDA, CDR2 SQIVND (reference sequence). The CDR3 covers 11 residues. Between the trimmed V and J ends, which lost 3 bases and 6 bases, there was a span of 5 bases. CDR3 region: CASSIAAEAFF. The CDR3 DNA reads as TGTGCCAGTAGTATCGCGGCTGAAGCTTTCTTT.

Remarks on this clone: The sample has other DNA sequences that encode this CDR3 too. This chain joins TRBV27 and TRBJ2-5, with 9 nucleotides matching TRBD1. There are 14 residues in the CDR3. Trimming at V came to 5 bases and at J to 5 bases, leaving 6 bases not matched to a gene. The germline gives CDR1 MNHEY, CDR2 SMNVEV (reference sequence). The CDR3 reads CASSLQGAAETQYF. In DNA, the CDR3 is TGTGCCAGCAGTCTACAGGGGGCAGCGGAGACCCAGTACTTC.

This chain joins TRBV28 and TRBJ2-1, with 9 bases matching TRBD2. CDR3 length: 18 amino acids. Germline CDR1 and CDR2: MDHEN and SYDVKM. Unmatched junction bases numbered 14, after V lost 5 bases and J lost 3 bases. For the CDR3, the DNA is TGTGCCAGCAGTCTCCCGAGAGTAGCGGGGGCCAACTACAATGAGCAGTTCTTC. This codes for CASSLPRVAGANYNEQFF.

J is TRBJ2-2 and V is TRBV7-2, with 9 bases matching TRBD2. Germline V CDR1 and CDR2: SGHTA, FQGNSA. The CDR3 runs to 16 residues. V lost 0 bases, J lost 6 bases, and 5 bases stayed unmatched. The CDR3 DNA sequence: TGTGCCAGCAGCTTAGCCGCGGGGGGGCTTGCCGGGGAGCTGTTTTTT. This sequence encodes CASSLAAGGLAGELFF.

The V call is TRBV4-1, the J call TRBJ1-6; D might be TRBD1 (5 bases). The germline V gene has CDR1 MGHRA and CDR2 YSYEKL. Trimming left V 1 base short and J 7 bases short, with 17 bases between. This CDR3 contains 17 residues. The CDR3 protein is CASSQVYAGTGNSPLHF. In DNA form, the CDR3 reads TGCGCCAGCAGCCAAGTCTATGCGGGGACGGGGAATTCACCCCTCCACTTT.

The V call is TRBV5-1, the J call TRBJ1-4; D is unclear. Germline assignment: CDR1 SGHRS and CDR2 YFSETQ. This CDR3 is built from 15 residues. Trimming left V 0 bases short and J 3 bases short, with 9 bases between. The CDR3 here is CASSLVTSPNEKLFF. CDR3 nucleotides: TGCGCCAGCAGCTTGGTAACATCCCCTAATGAAAAACTGTTTTTT.

CDR3 amino acids: CASSPWVAGVRNEQFF. The DNA of the CDR3 is TGTGCCAGCAGCCCTTGGGTAGCGGGGGTAAGGAATGAGCAGTTCTTC. This chain links TRBV9 with TRBJ2-1; 9 bases agree with TRBD2. The junction had 12 bases not matched to a gene; V was cut back by 4 bases and J by 7 bases. This CDR3 spans 16 amino acids. The V gene's germline CDR1 is SGDLS and CDR2 YYNGEE.

The chain has TRBV6-7 and TRBJ2-2; possibly TRBD2 for D (5 bases). Being an ORF, TRBV6-7 has a function that is uncertain. The CDR3 spans 14 residues. V was clipped by 5 bases and J by 0 bases, with 7 bases between them. The CDR3 DNA sequence: TGTGCCAGCAGTACCGGGACGAACACCGGGGAGCTGTTTTTT. Translation gives CASSTGTNTGELFF.

The CDR3 loop is CASSLGTGVYTIYF. In DNA form, the CDR3 reads TGTGCCAGCAGCCTTGGGACAGGGGTTTACACCATATATTTT. This rearrangement joins TRBV11-2 to TRBJ1-3, with 10 bases identical to TRBD1. V was clipped by 5 bases and J by 8 bases; unmatched bases: 6. The length of the CDR3 is 14 residues. Germline V CDR1 and CDR2: SGHAT, FQNNGV.